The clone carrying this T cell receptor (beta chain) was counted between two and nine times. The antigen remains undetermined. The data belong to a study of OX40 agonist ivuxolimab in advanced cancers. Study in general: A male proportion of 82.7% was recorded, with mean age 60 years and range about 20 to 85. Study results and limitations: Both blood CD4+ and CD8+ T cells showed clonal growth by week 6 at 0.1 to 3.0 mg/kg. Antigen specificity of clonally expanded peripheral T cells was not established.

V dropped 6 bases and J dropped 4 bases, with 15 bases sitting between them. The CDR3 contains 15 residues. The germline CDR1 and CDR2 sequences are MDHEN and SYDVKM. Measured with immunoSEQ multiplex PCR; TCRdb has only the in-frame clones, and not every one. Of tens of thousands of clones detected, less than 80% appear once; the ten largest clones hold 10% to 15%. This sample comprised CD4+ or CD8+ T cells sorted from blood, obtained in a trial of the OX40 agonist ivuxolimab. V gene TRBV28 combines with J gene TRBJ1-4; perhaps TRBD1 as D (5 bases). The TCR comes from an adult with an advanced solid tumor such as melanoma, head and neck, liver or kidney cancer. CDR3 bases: TGTGCCAGCAGCCCCTCGGGACGGCTTAATGAAAAACTGTTTTTT. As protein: CASSPSGRLNEKLFF.